This entry describes one T cell receptor beta chain. The antigen is not known. PCR amplification relied on 60 Vbeta primers (plus 13 Jbeta primers). Clones were sequenced by immunoSEQ multiplex PCR, and TCRdb holds only the in-frame ones, with some missing. The sample lists 200,000 or so clones, around 86% occurring once. The data were obtained in a study of cytomegalovirus exposure and HLA in healthy donors. Study conclusions and caveats: In a later analysis, TCR beta V- and J-gene trimming showed a link to a missense DCLRE1C variant.

V lost 0 bases and J lost 7, with 8 bases in between. CDR1 and CDR2 from the germline V gene are SGHDT and YYEEEE. The CDR3 consists of 14 residues. The clonotype comes from a woman aged 18-29 years in good health and CMV-seronegative. The material sequenced was PBMCs. The V call is TRBV5-6, the J call TRBJ1-6; unclear D gene. CDR3 nucleotides: TGTGCCAGCAGCTTGGCGGCGGCGAATTCACCCCTCCACTTT. Protein: CASSLAAANSPLHF.